The present T cell receptor (beta chain) was sequenced within a study of cytomegalovirus exposure and HLA in healthy donors. Study-level findings and limits: Altogether, some 160 TCR beta chains were recorded as cytomegalovirus-associated.

Concerning this clone itself: What it binds is unknown. Other nucleotide sequences in the sample specify the same CDR3.

The germline V and J ends were trimmed by 4 bases and 3 bases, with 11 bases remaining between them. CDR1 is SGHKS and CDR2 is YYEKEE in the germline V gene (reference sequence). CDR3 length: 13 amino acids. TCRdb's table, derived via immunoSEQ multiplex PCR, lists solely in-frame clones and lacks some. The sample contains about 360,000 clones, just over 85% of which appear only once. The chain couples TRBV5-5 to TRBJ2-7; TRBD2 might be the D (6 bases). This sequence was found in a woman aged 18-30 years in good health and CMV-seronegative. Material for sequencing was PBMCs. The CDR3 nucleotides read TGTGCCAGCAGCCCGGGACTGAGCTACGAGCAGTACTTC. The encoded protein is CASSPGLSYEQYF.